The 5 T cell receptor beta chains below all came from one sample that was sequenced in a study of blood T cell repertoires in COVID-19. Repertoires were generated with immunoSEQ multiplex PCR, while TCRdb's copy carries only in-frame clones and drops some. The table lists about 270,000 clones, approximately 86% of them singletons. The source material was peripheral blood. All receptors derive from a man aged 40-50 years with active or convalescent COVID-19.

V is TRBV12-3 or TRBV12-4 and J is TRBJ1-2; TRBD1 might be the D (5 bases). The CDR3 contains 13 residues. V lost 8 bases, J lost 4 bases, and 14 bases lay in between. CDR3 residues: CASAPGGSYGYTF. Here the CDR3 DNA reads TGTGCCAGCGCCCCGGGGGGGAGCTATGGCTACACCTTC.

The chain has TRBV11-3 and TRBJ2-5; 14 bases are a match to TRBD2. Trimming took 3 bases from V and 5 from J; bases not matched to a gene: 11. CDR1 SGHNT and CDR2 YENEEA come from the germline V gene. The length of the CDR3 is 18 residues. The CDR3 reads CASSFHQGLAGVWETQYF. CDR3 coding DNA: TGTGCCAGCAGCTTCCACCAGGGACTAGCGGGAGTTTGGGAGACCCAGTACTTC.

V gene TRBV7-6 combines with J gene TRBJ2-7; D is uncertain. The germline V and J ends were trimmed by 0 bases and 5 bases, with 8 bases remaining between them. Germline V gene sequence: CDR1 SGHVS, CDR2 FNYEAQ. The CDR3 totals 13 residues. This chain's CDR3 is CASSLARSDEQYF. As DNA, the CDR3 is TGTGCCAGCAGCTTAGCCCGGTCGGACGAGCAGTACTTC.

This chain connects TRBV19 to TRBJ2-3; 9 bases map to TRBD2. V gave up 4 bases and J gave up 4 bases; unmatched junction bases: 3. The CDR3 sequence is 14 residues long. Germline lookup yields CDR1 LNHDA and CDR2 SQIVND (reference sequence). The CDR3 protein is CASSSSGSPDTQYF. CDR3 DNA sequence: TGTGCCAGTAGTAGTAGCGGGAGCCCAGATACGCAGTATTTT.

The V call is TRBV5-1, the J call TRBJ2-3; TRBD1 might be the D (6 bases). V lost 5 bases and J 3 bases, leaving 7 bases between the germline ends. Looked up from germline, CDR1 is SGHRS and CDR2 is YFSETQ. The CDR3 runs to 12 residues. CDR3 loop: CASRTGTDTQYF. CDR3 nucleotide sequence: TGCGCCAGCAGAACAGGGACAGATACGCAGTATTTT.